The 17 T cell receptor beta chains listed next were all sequenced from one sample in a study of CD8 T cells in Susac syndrome. cDNA came from about 0.51 to 1 ug RNA primed by random hexamers. MiXCR was run by TCRdb on the immunoSEQ multiplex PCR reads, yielding one entry per CDR3 protein. The data contain about 160,000 distinct CDR3 sequences, about 93% of them singletons. The specimen was CD4+ T cells from PBMCs. The receptor set was obtained from a human donor in good health.

This clonotype was observed once. The rearrangement joins TRBV2 to TRBJ2-7; D unresolved. CDR1 is SNHLY and CDR2 is FYNNEI in the germline V gene. Between the trimmed V and J ends, which lost 6 bases and 2 bases, there was a span of 11 bases. This CDR3 contains 13 residues. The CDR3 is CASRAASTYEQYF. The CDR3 DNA follows: TGTGCCAGCAGGGCGGCATCAACCTACGAGCAGTACTTC.

The V and J genes are TRBV29-1 and TRBJ2-3, with 11 bases lining up with TRBD2. Trimming removed 2 bases from V and 5 bases from J; junction bases left unmatched: 6. Germline V gene sequence: CDR1 SQVTM, CDR2 ANQGSEA. The CDR3 consists of 15 residues. CDR3 in amino acids: CSVERSSGGLDTQYF. CDR3 nucleotide sequence: TGCAGCGTTGAAAGGTCTAGCGGGGGGCTAGATACGCAGTATTTT.

This clonotype was found a few times. This chain uses TRBV7-9 with TRBJ2-7, with 10 bases aligning to TRBD1. This CDR3 contains 14 residues. Germline CDR1 and CDR2: SEHNR and FQNEAQ (reference sequence). V was clipped by 5 bases and J by 5 bases; unmatched bases: 6. CDR3 residues: CASSPRDRGNEQYF. DNA for the CDR3: TGTGCCAGCAGCCCCCGGGACAGGGGAAACGAGCAGTACTTC.

The rearrangement joins TRBV5-1 to TRBJ1-2; unclear D gene. The germline gives CDR1 SGHRS, CDR2 YFSETQ. CDR3 length: 12 amino acids. Trimming removed 0 bases at V and 5 bases at J, with 5 bases between. CDR3 protein: CASSLDKYGYTF. The CDR3 bases are TGCGCCAGCAGCTTGGACAAGTATGGCTACACCTTC. Full variable domain (rest looked up from reference TRBV5-1 and TRBJ1-2): KAGVTQTPRYLIKTRGQQVTLSCSPISGHRSVSWYQQTPGQGLQFLFEYFSETQRNKGNFPGRFSGRQFSNSRSEMNVSTLELGDSALYLCASSLDKYGYTFGSGTRLTVV.

The chain is built from TRBV19 and TRBJ2-3; D is undetermined. V was clipped by 3 bases and J by 4 bases, with 11 bases between them. Germline V gives CDR1 LNHDA, CDR2 SQIVND (reference sequence). The CDR3 contains 14 residues. The CDR3 DNA follows: TGTGCCAGTAGTATCGGGTTCCCGCCAGATACGCAGTATTTT. The encoded protein is CASSIGFPPDTQYF.

The gene calls are TRBV11-2 and TRBJ2-5; 8 bases are a match to TRBD2. The J segment lost 2 bases and the V segment lost 4 bases, leaving 3 bases of the junction unmatched. Germline assignment: CDR1 SGHAT and CDR2 FQNNGV. The CDR3 contains 14 residues. CDR3 protein: CASSSRLAQETQYF. The DNA for the CDR3 is TGTGCCAGCAGCTCCCGACTAGCGCAAGAGACCCAGTACTTC.

This clonotype has a single count. The CDR3 nucleotides read TGTGCTAGTGGTAGAACTTCCGGGACGTCCAGCTCCTACGAGCAGTACTTC. This gives the protein CASGRTSGTSSSYEQYF. V is TRBV12-5 and J is TRBJ2-7, with D perhaps given as TRBD1 or TRBD2 (5 bases each). The CDR3 runs 17 residues. Germline lookup yields CDR1 LGHNT and CDR2 FRNRAP. V gave up 5 bases and J gave up 0 bases, with 20 bases separating them.

CDR3 nucleotides: TGTGCCAGCAGCTACCACAGGGAGGTCATTCAGTACTTC. Translating it yields CASSYHREVIQYF. J is TRBJ2-4 and V is TRBV21-1; TRBD1 is taken as the D call from the table, unchecked against the DNA. TRBV21-1 represents a pseudogene. The CDR3 is made up of 13 amino acids.

The rearrangement uses TRBV7-9 and TRBJ1-6; D unresolved. Trimming removed 2 bases at V and 9 bases at J, with 11 bases between. CDR1 is SEHNR, CDR2 FQNEAQ, per germline (reference sequence). This CDR3 has 14 amino acids. The CDR3 nucleotides are TGTGCCAGCAGCTTATCATCTGATGGTTCACCCCTCCACTTT. This codes for CASSLSSDGSPLHF. The variable domain in full, with the rest retrieved from reference TRBV7-9 and TRBJ1-6, is DTGVSQNPRHKITKRGQNVTFRCDPISEHNRLYWYRQTLGQGPEFLTYFQNEAQLEKSRLLSDRFSAERPKGSFSTLEIQRTEQGDSAMYLCASSLSSDGSPLHFGNGTRLTVT.

The chain links TRBV6-5 to TRBJ1-2; 8 bases align to TRBD1. With 10 bases clipped from V and 6 bases from J, the junction kept 7 bases outside the gene matches. This CDR3 region has 12 residues. The V gene's germline CDR1 is MNHEY and CDR2 SVGAGI. CDR3 sequence (DNA): TGTGCCACGCTGGACAGGGTGGATGGCTACACCTTC. It encodes CATLDRVDGYTF.

V usage is TRBV18 and J usage is TRBJ2-2; tentatively, D is TRBD1 (5 bases). The CDR3 is 16 residues long. Germline CDR1 KGHSH, CDR2 LQKENI. The V end was cut by 0 bases, the J end by 3 bases, with 11 bases between. The CDR3 sequence: CASSPPGRAYTGELFF. CDR3 in DNA: TGTGCCAGCTCACCACCAGGCAGGGCCTACACCGGGGAGCTGTTTTTT. The full variable domain, with the rest looked up from reference TRBV18 and TRBJ2-2, is NAGVMQNPRHLVRRRGQEARLRCSPMKGHSHVYWYRQLPEEGLKFMVYLQKENIIDESGMPKERFSAEFPKEGPSILRIQQVVRGDSAAYFCASSPPGRAYTGELFFGEGSRLTVL.

J is TRBJ2-2 and V is TRBV7-9; either TRBD1 or TRBD2 may supply D (5 bases each). V was cut by 5 bases and J by 1 base, with 17 bases left in between. The germline gives CDR1 SEHNR, CDR2 FQNEAQ (reference sequence). This CDR3 region has 17 residues. The DNA of the CDR3 is TGTGCCAGCAGCCCGTATGGGGGTAACATGAACACCGGGGAGCTGTTTTTT. This sequence encodes CASSPYGGNMNTGELFF.

The gene calls are TRBV7-9 and TRBJ2-7; 7 nucleotides match TRBD1. Germline assignment: CDR1 SEHNR and CDR2 FQNEAQ (reference sequence). The CDR3 sequence is 13 residues long. V gave up 3 bases and J gave up 6 bases; unmatched junction bases: 5. The CDR3 nucleotides are TGTGCCAGCAGCTTTGTCGACAGGGTCGAGCAGTACTTC. As protein: CASSFVDRVEQYF.

This chain links TRBV10-3 with TRBJ2-3; 9 bases map to TRBD2. Germline values: CDR1 ENHRY, CDR2 SYGVKD. V dropped 11 bases and J dropped 6; count of bases not matched to a gene: 9. The length of the CDR3 is 13 residues. The CDR3 DNA reads as TGTGCCGCCGCGGGGGGGGCGGAGGATACGCAGTATTTT. Translating it yields CAAAGGAEDTQYF.

The gene calls are TRBV4-1 and TRBJ1-1; 9 nucleotides align to TRBD1. V lost 6 bases, J lost 0 bases, and 11 bases stayed unmatched. The V gene's germline CDR1 is MGHRA and CDR2 YSYEKL. CDR3 length equals 17 residues. CDR3 sequence reads: CASSRPRTGAMNTEAFF. In DNA form, the CDR3 reads TGCGCCAGCAGTCGACCGCGGACAGGGGCGATGAACACTGAAGCTTTCTTT.

This rearrangement joins TRBV12-3 or TRBV12-4 to TRBJ2-5, with D maybe TRBD1 (5 bases). This CDR3 comprises 14 residues. Deletions cut 7 bases from V and 1 base from J, with 13 bases between. The CDR3 DNA reads TGTGCCAGCACCTTAGGGGCAGGCCAAGAGACCCAGTACTTC. Protein: CASTLGAGQETQYF.

The V call is TRBV20-1, the J call TRBJ2-1; TRBD2 matches 12 bases. The germline V gene has CDR1 DFQATT and CDR2 SNEGSKA (reference sequence). This CDR3 region has 15 residues. V gave up 3 bases and J gave up 4 bases; unmatched junction bases: 4. CDR3 sequence reads: CSASPTSGGYNEQFF. CDR3 bases: TGCAGTGCTAGCCCGACTAGCGGGGGATACAATGAGCAGTTCTTC.